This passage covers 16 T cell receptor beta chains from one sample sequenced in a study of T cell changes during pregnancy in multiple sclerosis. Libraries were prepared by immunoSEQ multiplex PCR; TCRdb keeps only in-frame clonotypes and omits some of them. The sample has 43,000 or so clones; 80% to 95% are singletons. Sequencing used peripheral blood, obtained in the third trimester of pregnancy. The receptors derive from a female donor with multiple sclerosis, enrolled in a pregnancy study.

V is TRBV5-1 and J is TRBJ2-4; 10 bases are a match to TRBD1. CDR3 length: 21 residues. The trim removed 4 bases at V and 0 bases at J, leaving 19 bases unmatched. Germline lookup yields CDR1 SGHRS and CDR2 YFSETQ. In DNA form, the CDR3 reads TGCGCCAGCAGCGGGGGACAGGGGACTCAAAGAGGGGTACGAGCCAAAAACATTCAGTACTTC. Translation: CASSGGQGTQRGVRAKNIQYF. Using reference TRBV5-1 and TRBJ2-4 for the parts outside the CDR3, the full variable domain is KAGVTQTPRYLIKTRGQQVTLSCSPISGHRSVSWYQQTPGQGLQFLFEYFSETQRNKGNFPGRFSGRQFSNSRSEMNVSTLELGDSALYLCASSGGQGTQRGVRAKNIQYFGAGTRLSVL.

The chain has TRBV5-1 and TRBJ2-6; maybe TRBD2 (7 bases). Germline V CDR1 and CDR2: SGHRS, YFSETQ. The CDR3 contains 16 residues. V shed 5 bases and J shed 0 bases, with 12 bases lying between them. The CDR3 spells CASSPRGASGANVLTF. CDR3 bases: TGCGCCAGCAGTCCCCGGGGGGCCTCTGGGGCCAACGTCCTGACTTTC.

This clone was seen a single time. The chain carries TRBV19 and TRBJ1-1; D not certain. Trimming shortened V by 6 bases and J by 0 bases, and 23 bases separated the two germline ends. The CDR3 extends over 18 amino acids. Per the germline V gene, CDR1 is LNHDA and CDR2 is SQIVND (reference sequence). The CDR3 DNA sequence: TGTGCCAGTAGCCGAGTAGCGCCCTCGGGCCATATGAACACTGAAGCTTTCTTT. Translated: CASSRVAPSGHMNTEAFF.

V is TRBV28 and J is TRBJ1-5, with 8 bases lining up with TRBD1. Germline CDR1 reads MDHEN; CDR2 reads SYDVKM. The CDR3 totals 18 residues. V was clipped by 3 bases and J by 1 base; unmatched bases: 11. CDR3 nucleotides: TGTGCCAGCAGTTTTCTGGACAGGGTAGTAAAGAGCAATCAGCCCCAGCATTTT. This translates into CASSFLDRVVKSNQPQHF. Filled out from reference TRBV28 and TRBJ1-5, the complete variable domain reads DVKVTQSSRYLVKRTGEKVFLECVQDMDHENMFWYRQDPGLGLRLIYFSYDVKMKEKGDIPEGYSVSREKKERFSLILESASTNQTSMYLCASSFLDRVVKSNQPQHFGDGTRLSIL.

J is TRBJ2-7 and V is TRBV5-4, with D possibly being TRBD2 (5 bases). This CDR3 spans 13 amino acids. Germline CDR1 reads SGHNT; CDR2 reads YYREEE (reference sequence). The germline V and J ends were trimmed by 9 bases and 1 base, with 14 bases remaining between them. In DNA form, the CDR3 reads TGTGCCATCAGGTTGGACTCATCCTACGAGCAGTACTTC. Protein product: CAIRLDSSYEQYF.

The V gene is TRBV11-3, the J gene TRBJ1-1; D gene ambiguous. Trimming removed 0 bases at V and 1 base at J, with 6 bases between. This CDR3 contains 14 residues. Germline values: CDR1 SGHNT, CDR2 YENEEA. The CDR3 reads CASSLEAGNTEAFF. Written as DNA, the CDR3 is TGTGCCAGCAGCTTAGAAGCGGGGAACACTGAAGCTTTCTTT.

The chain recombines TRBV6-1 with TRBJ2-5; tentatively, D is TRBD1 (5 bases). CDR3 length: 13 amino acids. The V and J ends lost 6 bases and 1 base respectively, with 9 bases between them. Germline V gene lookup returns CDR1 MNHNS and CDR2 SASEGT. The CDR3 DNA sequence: TGTGCCAGCAGACAGACAGCCCAAGAGACCCAGTACTTC. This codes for CASRQTAQETQYF.

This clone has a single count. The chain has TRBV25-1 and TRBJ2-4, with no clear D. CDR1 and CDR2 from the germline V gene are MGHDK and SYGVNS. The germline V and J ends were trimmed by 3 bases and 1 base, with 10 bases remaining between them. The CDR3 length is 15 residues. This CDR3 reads CASSDRIGAKNIQYF. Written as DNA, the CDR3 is TGTGCCAGCAGTGATAGGATCGGGGCCAAAAACATTCAGTACTTC.

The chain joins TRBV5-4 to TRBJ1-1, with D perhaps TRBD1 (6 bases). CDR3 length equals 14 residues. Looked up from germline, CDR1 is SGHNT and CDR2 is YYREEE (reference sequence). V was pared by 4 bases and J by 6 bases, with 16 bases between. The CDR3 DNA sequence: TGTGCCAGCAGCCCGACAGGCGTTTTAGCTGAAGCTTTCTTT. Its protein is CASSPTGVLAEAFF.

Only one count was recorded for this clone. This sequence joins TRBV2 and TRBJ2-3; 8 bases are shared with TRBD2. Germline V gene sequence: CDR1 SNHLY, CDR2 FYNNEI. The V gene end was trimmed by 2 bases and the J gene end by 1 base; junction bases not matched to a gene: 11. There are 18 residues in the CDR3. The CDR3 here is CASSESAGVAFGTDTQYF. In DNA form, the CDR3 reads TGTGCCAGCAGTGAATCAGCGGGAGTGGCCTTTGGCACAGATACGCAGTATTTT.

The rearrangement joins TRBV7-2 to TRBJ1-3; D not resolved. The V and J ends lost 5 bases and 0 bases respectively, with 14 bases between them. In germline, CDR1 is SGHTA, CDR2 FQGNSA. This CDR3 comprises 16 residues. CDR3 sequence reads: CASSVATGLSGNTIYF. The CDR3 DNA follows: TGTGCCAGCAGCGTCGCCACCGGACTCTCTGGAAACACCATATATTTT.

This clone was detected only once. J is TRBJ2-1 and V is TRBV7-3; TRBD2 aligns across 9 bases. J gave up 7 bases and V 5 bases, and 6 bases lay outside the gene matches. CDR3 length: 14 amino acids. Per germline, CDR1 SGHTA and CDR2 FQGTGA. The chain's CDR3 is CASSPGLAPNEQFF. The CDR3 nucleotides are TGTGCCAGCAGCCCGGGACTAGCCCCGAATGAGCAGTTCTTC.

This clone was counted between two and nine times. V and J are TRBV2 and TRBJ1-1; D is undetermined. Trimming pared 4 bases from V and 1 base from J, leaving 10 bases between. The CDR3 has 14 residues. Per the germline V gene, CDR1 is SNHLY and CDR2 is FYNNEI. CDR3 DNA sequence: TGTGCCAGCAGTGTAACTAAAGGGAACACTGAAGCTTTCTTT. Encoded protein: CASSVTKGNTEAFF. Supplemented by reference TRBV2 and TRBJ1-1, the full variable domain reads EPEVTQTPSHQVTQMGQEVILRCVPISNHLYFYWYRQILGQKVEFLVSFYNNEISEKSEIFDDQFSVERPDGSNFTLKIRSTKLEDSAMYFCASSVTKGNTEAFFGQGTRLTVV.

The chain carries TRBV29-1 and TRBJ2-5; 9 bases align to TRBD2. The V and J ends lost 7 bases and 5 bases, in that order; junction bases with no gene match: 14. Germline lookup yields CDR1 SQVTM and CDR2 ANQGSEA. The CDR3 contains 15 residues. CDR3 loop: CSARAGGRAGETQYF. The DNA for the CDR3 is TGCAGCGCCCGGGCGGGCGGGAGGGCCGGGGAGACCCAGTACTTC. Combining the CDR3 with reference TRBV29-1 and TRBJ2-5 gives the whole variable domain SAVISQKPSRDICQRGTSLTIQCQVDSQVTMMFWYRQQPGQSLTLIATANQGSEATYESGFVIDKFPISRPNLTFSTLTVSNMSPEDSSIYLCSARAGGRAGETQYFGPGTRLLVL.

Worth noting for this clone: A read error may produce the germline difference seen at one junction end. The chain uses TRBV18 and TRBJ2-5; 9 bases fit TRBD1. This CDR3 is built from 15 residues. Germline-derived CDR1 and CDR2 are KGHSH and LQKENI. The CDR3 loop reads CASSPRQGVTETQYF. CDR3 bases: TGTGCCAGCTCTCCACGACAGGGGGTGACGGAGACCCAGTACTTC.

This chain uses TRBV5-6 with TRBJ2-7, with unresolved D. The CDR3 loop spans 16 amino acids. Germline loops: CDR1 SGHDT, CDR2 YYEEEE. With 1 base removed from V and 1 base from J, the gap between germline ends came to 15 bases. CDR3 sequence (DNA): TGTGCCAGCAGCTTGCGTGGGCAACGATTTTCCTACGAGCAGTACTTC. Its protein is CASSLRGQRFSYEQYF.